The 27 T cell receptor beta chains given below trace back to one sample, sequenced in a study of T cell responses to AZD1222 COVID-19 vaccine. Assay: immunoSEQ multiplex PCR; the TCRdb copy retains only in-frame clones and omits some. The data show more than 90,000 clones, about 82% seen once. Sequenced material: peripheral blood, taken 28 days after the second AZD1222 dose. Receptors were obtained from an adult who received the AZD1222 COVID-19 vaccine.

This sequence joins TRBV11-2 and TRBJ2-7, with TRBD1 matching 10 bases. The CDR3 consists of 15 residues. CDR1 is SGHAT and CDR2 is FQNNGV in the germline V gene. J was trimmed by 3 bases and V by 4 bases; bases with no gene match: 6. In DNA form, the CDR3 reads TGTGCCAGCAGCTCGAGGGACAGGGGATTCTACGAGCAGTACTTC. Translating it yields CASSSRDRGFYEQYF.

Remarks on this clone: The germline gene is not matched at one end of the junction; a read error may be the cause. The chain carries TRBV6-5 and TRBJ1-2, with unresolved D. There are 12 residues in the CDR3. Germline loops: CDR1 MNHEY, CDR2 SVGAGI. The CDR3, as DNA: TGTGCCAGCAGTGACTCCGGGCTGTTCTACACCTTC. It encodes CASSDSGLFYTF.

The chain is built from TRBV7-9 and TRBJ2-5; D may be TRBD1 or TRBD2 (5 bases each). CDR1 and CDR2 from the germline V gene are SEHNR and FQNEAQ (reference sequence). This CDR3 region has 15 residues. The ends were cut back, 3 bases at V and 2 bases at J, with 13 bases in the middle. For the CDR3, the DNA is TGTGCCAGCAGCTTGGGGCAGAAGCGGCAAGAGACCCAGTACTTC. It is translated as CASSLGQKRQETQYF. Looking up the rest from reference TRBV7-9 and TRBJ2-5 gives the full variable domain: DTGVSQNPRHKITKRGQNVTFRCDPISEHNRLYWYRQTLGQGPEFLTYFQNEAQLEKSRLLSDRFSAERPKGSFSTLEIQRTEQGDSAMYLCASSLGQKRQETQYFGPGTRLLVL.

This chain uses TRBV9 with TRBJ1-2, with D possibly TRBD1 on 6 matching bases. There are 15 residues in the CDR3. Trimming took 4 bases from V and 4 from J, leaving 17 bases between them. From germline, CDR1 is SGDLS and CDR2 YYNGEE. The CDR3 bases are TGTGCCAGCAGCCAACAGGGCTCCCCCCTCTATGGCTACACCTTC. This translates into CASSQQGSPLYGYTF.

The chain carries TRBV6-5 and TRBJ2-3, with 7 bases identical to TRBD1. From germline, CDR1 is MNHEY and CDR2 SVGAGI. The V and J ends lost 5 bases and 13 bases, in that order; junction bases with no gene match: 9. This CDR3 has 12 residues. The CDR3 DNA is TGTGCCAGCAGTACCCGGACAGGTCTGAAGTATTTT. It is translated as CASSTRTGLKYF.

CDR3 nucleotides: TGTGCCAGCAGTTGGGGAGGACAGGCGAACACTGAAGCTTTCTTT. Protein: CASSWGGQANTEAFF. The rearrangement joins TRBV6-5 to TRBJ1-1; 7 positions match TRBD1. The CDR3 sequence is 15 residues long. Germline V gives CDR1 MNHEY, CDR2 SVGAGI. The ends lost 4 bases at V and 1 base at J; junction bases unmatched: 6.

CDR3 sequence (DNA): TGTGCCAGCAGCCAAACGGTTAACTATGGCTACACCTTC. This translates into CASSQTVNYGYTF. The rearrangement links TRBV28 to TRBJ1-2; D is unclear. Germline loops: CDR1 MDHEN, CDR2 SYDVKM. Trimming shortened V by 6 bases and J by 1 base, and 9 bases separated the two germline ends. The CDR3 is made up of 13 amino acids.

This chain joins TRBV2 and TRBJ1-6; D may be TRBD1 (5 bases). This CDR3 region has 16 residues. The germline V gene encodes CDR1 SNHLY and CDR2 FYNNEI. V was cut by 3 bases and J by 1 base, with 10 bases left in between. CDR3 nucleotides: TGTGCCAGCAGTGATGTATGGGGGTCCTATAATTCACCCCTCCACTTT. It is translated as CASSDVWGSYNSPLHF.

This sequence joins TRBV30 and TRBJ2-5, with a tentative D call TRBD1 (6 bases). The CDR3 sequence is 13 residues long. The V gene's germline CDR1 is GTSNPN and CDR2 SVGIG (reference sequence). The germline V and J ends were trimmed by 4 bases and 5 bases, with 14 bases remaining between them. The CDR3 here is CAWNLQGVETQYF. DNA of the CDR3: TGTGCCTGGAATTTACAGGGTGTGGAGACCCAGTACTTC.

The chain employs TRBV4-3 and TRBJ1-2; D gene unclear. The CDR3 loop spans 13 amino acids. The V and J ends lost 4 bases and 2 bases respectively, with 8 bases between them. Germline lookup yields CDR1 LGHNA and CDR2 YSLEER. CDR3 DNA sequence: TGCGCCAGCAGCCCGGCAAGAAACTATGGCTACACCTTC. It specifies CASSPARNYGYTF.

This chain uses TRBV5-8 with TRBJ2-5, with 9 bases fitting TRBD2. After removal of 1 base from V and 5 bases from J, the junction contained 6 bases not matched to a gene. This CDR3 comprises 15 residues. Germline assignment: CDR1 SGHTS and CDR2 YDEGEE. The CDR3 coding sequence is TGTGCCAGCAGCTTGTTTGCGGGAGGGGGTGAGACCCAGTACTTC. Translating it yields CASSLFAGGGETQYF.

The CDR3 DNA is TGTGCCAGCAGTTCCACGACCGGGACAGCACAAGAGACCCAGTACTTC. It encodes CASSSTTGTAQETQYF. This sequence joins TRBV27 and TRBJ2-5, with 7 positions matching TRBD1. The trim removed 4 bases at V and 2 bases at J, leaving 10 bases unmatched. The V gene's germline CDR1 is MNHEY and CDR2 SMNVEV (reference sequence). The CDR3 sequence is 16 residues long.

This clone has a handful of counts. V gene TRBV9 combines with J gene TRBJ1-2; 7 bases align to TRBD1. The germline gives CDR1 SGDLS, CDR2 YYNGEE. V trimming: 3 bases; J trimming: 1 base; junction bases outside the gene matches: 6. This CDR3 is 15 amino acids long. The CDR3 sequence is CASSAGTVGNYGYTF. DNA of the CDR3: TGTGCCAGCAGCGCTGGGACAGTCGGTAACTATGGCTACACCTTC.

The chain is built from TRBV28 and TRBJ2-5; no reliable D call. CDR1 is MDHEN and CDR2 is SYDVKM in the germline V gene. V lost 4 bases and J lost 5, with 8 bases in between. The CDR3 spans 12 residues. DNA for the CDR3: TGTGCCAGCAGTTGGTCCGCGGAGACCCAGTACTTC. Translated, it gives CASSWSAETQYF.

This rearrangement joins TRBV6-5 to TRBJ1-2; 7 positions match TRBD1. Germline CDR1 is MNHEY and CDR2 is SVGAGI. The CDR3 is 15 amino acids. Trimming at V came to 5 bases and at J to 2 bases, leaving 8 bases not matched to a gene. The CDR3: CASSHLTGVNYGYTF. The CDR3 DNA reads as TGTGCCAGCAGTCATCTCACAGGGGTCAACTATGGCTACACCTTC.

There are a few counts of this clone. This sequence joins TRBV19 and TRBJ1-5; D is ambiguous. The ends were cut back, 3 bases at V and 5 bases at J, with 17 bases in the middle. This CDR3 contains 16 residues. Germline CDR1 LNHDA, CDR2 SQIVND (reference sequence). The CDR3 DNA follows: TGTGCCAGTAGTATCTTCCCAGGCATGGGCGATCAGCCCCAGCATTTT. Translated, it gives CASSIFPGMGDQPQHF.

V gene TRBV2 combines with J gene TRBJ1-2; 7 bases are shared with TRBD1. The CDR3 totals 13 residues. The V and J ends lost 7 bases and 8 bases, in that order; junction bases with no gene match: 10. Germline V CDR1 and CDR2: SNHLY, FYNNEI. The CDR3 spells CASKETGVLGYTF. Here the CDR3 DNA reads TGTGCCAGCAAGGAAACAGGGGTTCTGGGCTACACCTTC.

The chain employs TRBV7-3 and TRBJ2-5, with D perhaps TRBD1 (6 bases). V was cut by 5 bases and J by 5 bases, with 12 bases left in between. This CDR3 contains 13 residues. Germline-derived CDR1 and CDR2 are SGHTA and FQGTGA. CDR3 coding DNA: TGTGCCAGCAGCATCAACAGGGTGGAGACCCAGTACTTC. Its translation is CASSINRVETQYF.

The gene calls are TRBV9 and TRBJ1-1; D is unresolved. The CDR3 extends over 14 amino acids. Germline values: CDR1 SGDLS, CDR2 YYNGEE. The V end lost 0 bases, the J end lost 5 bases, and 11 bases lay between the germline ends. The CDR3 sequence: CASSVGTTGTEAFF. The CDR3, as DNA: TGTGCCAGCAGCGTAGGCACGACCGGGACTGAAGCTTTCTTT.

The rearrangement uses TRBV4-1 and TRBJ1-1, with 9 bases fitting TRBD1. This CDR3 has 18 residues. From germline, CDR1 is MGHRA and CDR2 YSYEKL. V shed 4 bases and J 3 bases; nucleotides not matched to a gene: 15. CDR3 sequence reads: CASSRYTPDRGSDTEAFF. As DNA, the CDR3 is TGCGCCAGCAGCCGCTATACCCCGGACAGGGGTTCTGACACTGAAGCTTTCTTT.

This clone appeared once. The chain recombines TRBV2 with TRBJ2-7; TRBD1 aligns across 11 bases. This CDR3 region has 15 residues. V dropped 7 bases and J dropped 1; count of bases not matched to a gene: 6. Germline CDR1 reads SNHLY; CDR2 reads FYNNEI. The CDR3 region is CASTTDRGRSYEQYF. CDR3 coding DNA: TGTGCCAGCACCACGGACAGGGGGCGGTCCTACGAGCAGTACTTC.

The DNA of the CDR3 is TGTGCCAGCAGCAACCTCACGGGGTCTGGAAACACCATATATTTT. Amino acid sequence: CASSNLTGSGNTIYF. The genes are TRBV7-9 and TRBJ1-3; no definite D call. This CDR3 region has 15 residues. V was pared by 5 bases and J by 1 base, with 12 bases between. The germline CDR1 and CDR2 sequences are SEHNR and FQNEAQ (reference sequence).

The V and J genes are TRBV11-3 and TRBJ2-2; 7 bases agree with TRBD2. This CDR3 spans 16 amino acids. The V and J ends lost 4 bases and 3 bases, in that order; junction bases with no gene match: 8. Germline loops: CDR1 SGHNT, CDR2 YENEEA. The CDR3 DNA follows: TGTGCCAGCAGCTCCGGAGGAGGGAGGGACACCGGGGAGCTGTTTTTT. Its translation is CASSSGGGRDTGELFF. Full variable domain (rest looked up from reference TRBV11-3 and TRBJ2-2): EAGVVQSPRYKIIEKKQPVAFWCNPISGHNTLYWYLQNLGQGPELLIRYENEEAVDDSQLPKDRFSAERLKGVDSTLKIQPAELGDSAVYLCASSSGGGRDTGELFFGEGSRLTVL.

The count of this clone is one. The chain has TRBV28 and TRBJ2-7; D is perhaps TRBD1 or TRBD2 (5 bases each). The V end lost 7 bases, the J end lost 0 bases, and 16 bases lay between the germline ends. Per germline, CDR1 MDHEN and CDR2 SYDVKM. CDR3 length equals 15 residues. CDR3 sequence (DNA): TGTGCCAGCACCGGCTCCGGGACGGACTCCTACGAGCAGTACTTC. Its translation is CASTGSGTDSYEQYF.

The chain employs TRBV6-1 and TRBJ2-7; TRBD1 agrees at 7 bases. Germline V gene data show CDR1 as MNHNS and CDR2 as SASEGT. The CDR3 runs to 14 residues. The V gene end was trimmed by 3 bases and the J gene end by 6 bases; junction bases not matched to a gene: 8. The CDR3 region has the DNA TGTGCCAGCAGTGATACTTACCGGGACAGCGAGCAGTACTTC. Translating it yields CASSDTYRDSEQYF.

The chain carries TRBV2 and TRBJ1-1; the D is unclear. The CDR3 extends over 13 amino acids. V was shortened by 3 bases and J by 1 base, with 6 bases between the two germline ends. Germline lookup yields CDR1 SNHLY and CDR2 FYNNEI. CDR3 sequence: CASSDGRNTEAFF. The CDR3 nucleotides read TGTGCCAGCAGTGATGGGAGGAACACTGAAGCTTTCTTT.

The rearrangement joins TRBV5-1 to TRBJ1-1, with unresolved D. This CDR3 has 14 residues. V was cut by 0 bases and J by 1 base, with 7 bases left in between. Germline V CDR1 and CDR2: SGHRS, YFSETQ. CDR3 coding DNA: TGCGCCAGCAGCTTGGATAGAGGGAACACTGAAGCTTTCTTT. This gives the protein CASSLDRGNTEAFF.